This TCR beta chain was captured in a study of T cell changes during pregnancy in multiple sclerosis. Trimming removed 1 base from V and 5 bases from J; junction bases left unmatched: 9. The CDR3 runs 17 residues. Per germline, CDR1 SGHVS and CDR2 FQNEAQ. The table came from immunoSEQ multiplex PCR; TCRdb's copy has only in-frame clones and leaves some out. The sample contains tens of thousands of clones, 88% of which appear only once. This TCR was sampled from a female donor with multiple sclerosis, enrolled in a pregnancy study. This sequence joins TRBV7-8 and TRBJ1-4, with 8 positions matching TRBD1. This material consisted of peripheral blood, taken in the first trimester of pregnancy. The CDR3 nucleotides are TGTGCCAGCAGCTTAGGATACAGGGGGGGGGCCAATGAAAAACTGTTTTTT. This codes for CASSLGYRGGANEKLFF.